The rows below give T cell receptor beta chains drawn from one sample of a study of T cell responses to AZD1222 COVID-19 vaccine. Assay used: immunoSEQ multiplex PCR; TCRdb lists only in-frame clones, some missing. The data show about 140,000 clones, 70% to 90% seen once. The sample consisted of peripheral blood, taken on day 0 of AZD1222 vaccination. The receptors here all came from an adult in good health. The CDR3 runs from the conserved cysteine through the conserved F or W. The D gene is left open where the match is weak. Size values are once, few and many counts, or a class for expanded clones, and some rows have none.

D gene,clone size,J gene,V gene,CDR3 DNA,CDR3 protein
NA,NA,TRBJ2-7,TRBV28,TGTGCCAGCCCCCTTAACTACGAGCAGTACTTC,CASPLNYEQYF
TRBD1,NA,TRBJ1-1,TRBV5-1,TGCGCCAGCAGCTTGTCCCCCAGGGGGGCTGGCACTGAAGCTTTCTTT,CASSLSPRGAGTEAFF
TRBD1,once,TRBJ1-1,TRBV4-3,TGCGCCAGCAGCCAAGATACGTTAAGGGACAGGGGGTCTTCAGTTTTCTTT,CASSQDTLRDRGSSVFF
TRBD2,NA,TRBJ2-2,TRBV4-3,TGCGCCAGCAGCCAAGATAGGGGAAGCGGGAGGGCGAACACCGGGGAGCTGTTTTTT,CASSQDRGSGRANTGELFF
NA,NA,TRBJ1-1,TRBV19,TGTGCCAGTAGTGAAGATTGGTACACTGAAGCTTTCTTT,CASSEDWYTEAFF
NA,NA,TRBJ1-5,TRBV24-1,TGTGCCACCAGTGACAGCACAGGGAGCAATCAGCCCCAGCATTTT,CATSDSTGSNQPQHF
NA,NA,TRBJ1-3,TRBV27,TGTGCCAGCAGTTTAAGACGGCCGGACCCCCTAAACTCTGGAAACACCATATATTTT,CASSLRRPDPLNSGNTIYF
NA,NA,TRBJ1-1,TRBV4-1,TGCGCCAGCAGCCAGCCCGGACAGTTGAACACTGAAGCTTTCTTT,CASSQPGQLNTEAFF
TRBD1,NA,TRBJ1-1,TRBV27,TGTGCCAGCAGTTTGACAGGGGGCGCGTCAGCTTTCTTT,CASSLTGGASAFF
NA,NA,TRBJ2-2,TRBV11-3,TGTGCCAGCAGCTTAGGAGGGTATGAATTCACCGGGGAGCTGTTTTTT,CASSLGGYEFTGELFF
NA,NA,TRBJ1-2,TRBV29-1,TGCAGCGCTACAGGGAATGTCCATGGCTACACCTTC,CSATGNVHGYTF
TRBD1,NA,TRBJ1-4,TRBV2,TGTGCCAGCAGACCAGGGGGCGTGGGTGAAAAACTGTTTTTT,CASRPGGVGEKLFF
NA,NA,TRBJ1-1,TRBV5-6,TGTGCCAGCAGCTTATCGGACGGCACTGAAGCTTTCTTT,CASSLSDGTEAFF
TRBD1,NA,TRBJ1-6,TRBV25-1,TGTGCCAGCCGCCAGGGGGGTTCACCCCTCCACTTT,CASRQGGSPLHF
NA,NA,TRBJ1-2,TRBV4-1,TGCGCCAGCAGCCAAGACCCAGGCGACTATGGCTACACCTTC,CASSQDPGDYGYTF
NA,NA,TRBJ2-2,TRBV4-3,TGCGCCAGCAGCCAAGATAGGCGGCAAAATAACCGAAGCCAGCTGTTTTTT,CASSQDRRQNNRSQLFF
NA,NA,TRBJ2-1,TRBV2,TGTGCCAGCCGACTAAGCGGGCGGGATGAGCAGTTCTTC,CASRLSGRDEQFF
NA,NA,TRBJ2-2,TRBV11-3,TGTGCCAGCAGCTCCTCAAGGGGTGTCGGGGAGCTGTTTTTT,CASSSSRGVGELFF
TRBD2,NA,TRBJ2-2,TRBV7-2,TGTGCCAGCAGCTTTGCCCGTACTAGCGGGGGGGCTTCCGGGGAGCTGTTTTTT,CASSFARTSGGASGELFF
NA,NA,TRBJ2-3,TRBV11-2,TGTGCCAGCAGCTTAGGACCAACAGATACGCAGTATTTT,CASSLGPTDTQYF
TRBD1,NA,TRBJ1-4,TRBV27,TGTGCCAGCAGTTCAGCGACAGGGGGTATTGAAAAACTGTTTTTT,CASSSATGGIEKLFF
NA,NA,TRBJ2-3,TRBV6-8,TGTGCCAGCAGTTATCCTCGCCTTTCCCGGTTGCCCACAGATACGCAGTATTTT,CASSYPRLSRLPTDTQYF
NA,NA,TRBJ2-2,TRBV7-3,TGTGCCAGCAGCAACCCCCCGCCCGGGGAGCTGTTTTTT,CASSNPPPGELFF
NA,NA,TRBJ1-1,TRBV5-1,TGCGCCAGCAGCTTGGCCAGGGGAGTTAACACTGAAGCTTTCTTT,CASSLARGVNTEAFF
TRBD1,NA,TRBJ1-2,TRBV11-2,TGTGCCAGCAGCTTAGTCGGGACAGGGTCAAACTATGGCTACACCTTC,CASSLVGTGSNYGYTF
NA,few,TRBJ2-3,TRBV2,TGTGCCACCCAGGGAGACGGGAGAGGCACAGATACGCAGTATTTT,CATQGDGRGTDTQYF
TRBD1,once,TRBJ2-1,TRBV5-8,TGTGCCAGCAGCATACAGGGGGCGTTGTTCAATGAGCAGTTCTTC,CASSIQGALFNEQFF
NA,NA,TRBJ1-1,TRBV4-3,TGCGCCAGCAGCCAAGATAGCGCCAGATCAAACACTGAAGCTTTCTTT,CASSQDSARSNTEAFF
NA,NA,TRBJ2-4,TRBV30,TGTGCCTGGAGGACGGAGTGGATTCAGTACTTC,CAWRTEWIQYF
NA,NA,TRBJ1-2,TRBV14,TGTGCCAGCAGCCGGGGCAGGTCCTATGGCTACACCTTC,CASSRGRSYGYTF
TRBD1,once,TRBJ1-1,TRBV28,TGTGCCAGCAGTCCCGACAGGGTAAAGGCTTTCTTT,CASSPDRVKAFF
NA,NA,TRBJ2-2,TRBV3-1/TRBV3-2,TGTGCCAGCAGCCAGCTAGCAACGAACACCGGGGAGCTGTTTTTT,CASSQLATNTGELFF
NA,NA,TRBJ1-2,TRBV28,TGTGCCAGCAAGGTCAGAAGCAACTATGGCTACACCTTC,CASKVRSNYGYTF
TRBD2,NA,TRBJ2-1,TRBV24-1,TGTGCCACCAGCCGCGAGACTAGCGGGAGGGGTGAGCAGTTCTTC,CATSRETSGRGEQFF
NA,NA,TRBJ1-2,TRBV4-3,TGCGCCAGCAGCCGGTGGGCAGGGTCTGCTGCTGGCTACACCTTC,CASSRWAGSAAGYTF
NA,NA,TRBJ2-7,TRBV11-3,TGTGCCAGCAGCCTAACGATGAGCTCCTACGAGCAGTACTTC,CASSLTMSSYEQYF
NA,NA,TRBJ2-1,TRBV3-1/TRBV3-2,TGTGCCAGCAGCCTCGCTCGCGGTAATTACAATGAGCAGTTCTTC,CASSLARGNYNEQFF
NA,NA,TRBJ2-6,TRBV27,TGTGCCAGCAGTTTAAGTTGGGCTCGCAACGTCCTGACTTTC,CASSLSWARNVLTF
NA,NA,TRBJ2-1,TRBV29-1,TGCAGCGTTGATTTGAGGGGCGGAATCTACAATGAGCAGTTCTTC,CSVDLRGGIYNEQFF
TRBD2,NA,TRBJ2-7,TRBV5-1,TGCGCCAGCAGCTGGGGAGGGGAAATAACTTACGAGCAGTACTTC,CASSWGGEITYEQYF
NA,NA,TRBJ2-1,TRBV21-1,TGTGCCAGCAGCCCTGCTACAGGGCCATCTCCCTACAATGAGCAGTTCTTC,CASSPATGPSPYNEQFF
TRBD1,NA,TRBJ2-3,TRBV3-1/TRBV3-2,TGTGCCAGCAGCCACCGGGGACAGGGGGAGGGAGATACGCAGTATTTT,CASSHRGQGEGDTQYF
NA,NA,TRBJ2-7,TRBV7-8,TGTGCCAGCAGCCGGGACGGACTATACGAGCAGTACTTC,CASSRDGLYEQYF
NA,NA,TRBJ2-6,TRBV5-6,TGTGCCAGCAGCCCGGGTGGGGCCAACGTCCTGACTTTC,CASSPGGANVLTF
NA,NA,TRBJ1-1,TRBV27,TGTGCCAGCAGTTTATTCGCAGGGGACACTGAAGCTTTCTTT,CASSLFAGDTEAFF
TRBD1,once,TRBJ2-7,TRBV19,TGTGCCAGTACGCCGGGACAGGGAATGGACTACGAGCAGTACTTC,CASTPGQGMDYEQYF
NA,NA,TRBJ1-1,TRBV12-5,TGTGCTAGTGGTCCCTCGGACAGAACTAACACTGAAGCTTTCTTT,CASGPSDRTNTEAFF
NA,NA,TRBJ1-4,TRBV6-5,TGTGCCAGCAGTTACTCGTTGTCAAATGAAAAACTGTTTTTT,CASSYSLSNEKLFF
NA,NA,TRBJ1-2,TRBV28,TGTGCCAGGACGGGGTATGGCTACACCTTC,CARTGYGYTF
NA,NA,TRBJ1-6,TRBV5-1,TGCGCCAGCAGCTTGTCCAGGGGCCCTGATTCACCCCTCCACTTT,CASSLSRGPDSPLHF